The entry below describes one T cell receptor (beta chain). The sample comes from a study of regulatory T cells in long-lasting Graves disease. Time point denoted: newly diagnosed GD, antithyroid drugs for less than 3 months. RNA extracted from PBMCs served as the sequencing template. EDTA tubes held Nine milliliters of peripheral blood from each patient. The germline CDR1 and CDR2 sequences are LGHNA and YSLEER. Between the trimmed V and J ends, which lost 0 bases and 1 base, there was a span of 10 bases. The CDR3 extends over 15 amino acids. TCR beta libraries were built with iRepertoire HTBI primers and Arm-PCR of CDR3 regions. A single record per CDR3 protein comes from TCRdb applying MiXCR to the multiplex PCR reads. The sample shows roughly 360,000 distinct CDR3 sequences, 12% of them seen only once. The same data also contributed to another study, on T cells in Graves' hyperthyroidism and ophthalmopathy. From that second work: A model built on 13 V-J features separated ophthalmopathy from stable hyperthyroidism.

The TCR comes from a woman younger than 30 with Graves disease. The chain employs TRBV4-3 and TRBJ2-7; D call uncertain. Sequences were derived from peripheral blood mononuclear cells (PBMCs), sampled at new diagnosis, from a patient treated with antithyroid drugs. Here the CDR3 reads CASSQDRQVSYEQYF. In nucleotides, the CDR3 is TGCGCCAGCAGCCAAGATCGGCAGGTATCCTACGAGCAGTACTTC.